The T cell receptor beta chain described here comes from a study of blood T cells in healthy people across ages. Notes on the study in general: Unsorted PBMCs prevented conclusive naive versus antigen-experienced comparison.

As to this clonotype: Its cognate antigen is unknown. A much larger clone lies a single base off, so this may be a read error.

Through a sample-barcoded 5' primer and a J-beta primer mix, a second PCR was run for roughly 6 to 11 cycles. MiXCR, applied by TCRdb to the 5' RACE reads, yields one record per CDR3 protein. The sample gives just under 900,000 distinct CDR3 sequences, around 28% of which show up once; 17% is in the top ten. The source is a woman of 80 years or more in good health. Specimen: blood.

CDR3 nucleotides: TGCAGTACGCCAGGCGGCATCTACAATGAGCAGTACTTC. Protein: CSTPGGIYNEQYF. V usage is TRBV20-1 and J usage is TRBJ2-5; unclear D gene. Germline V gene data show CDR1 as DFQATT and CDR2 as SNEGSKA (reference sequence). The ends were cut back, 8 bases at V and 11 bases at J, with 24 bases in the middle. The CDR3 loop spans 13 amino acids.